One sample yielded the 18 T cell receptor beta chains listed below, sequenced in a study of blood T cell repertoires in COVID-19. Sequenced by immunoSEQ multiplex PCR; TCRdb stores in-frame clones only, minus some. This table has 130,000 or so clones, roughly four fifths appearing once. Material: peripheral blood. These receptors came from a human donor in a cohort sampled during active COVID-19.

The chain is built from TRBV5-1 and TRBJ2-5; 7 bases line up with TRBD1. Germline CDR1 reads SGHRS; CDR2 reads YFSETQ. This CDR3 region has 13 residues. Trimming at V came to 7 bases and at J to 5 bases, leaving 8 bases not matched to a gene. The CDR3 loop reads CASRPRGWETQYF. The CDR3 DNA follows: TGCGCCAGCCGCCCCAGGGGGTGGGAGACCCAGTACTTC.

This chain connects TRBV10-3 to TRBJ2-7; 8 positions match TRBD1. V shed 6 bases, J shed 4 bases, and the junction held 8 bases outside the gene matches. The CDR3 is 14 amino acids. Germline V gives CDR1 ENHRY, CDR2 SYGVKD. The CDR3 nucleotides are TGTGCCATCAGCGAACAGGACAGGGCTTACGAGCAGTACTTC. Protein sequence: CAISEQDRAYEQYF.

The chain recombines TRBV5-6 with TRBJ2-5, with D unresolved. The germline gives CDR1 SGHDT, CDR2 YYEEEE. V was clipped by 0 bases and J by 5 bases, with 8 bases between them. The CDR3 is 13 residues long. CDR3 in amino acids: CASSLVAVETQYF. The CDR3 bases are TGTGCCAGCAGCTTGGTCGCGGTGGAGACCCAGTACTTC.

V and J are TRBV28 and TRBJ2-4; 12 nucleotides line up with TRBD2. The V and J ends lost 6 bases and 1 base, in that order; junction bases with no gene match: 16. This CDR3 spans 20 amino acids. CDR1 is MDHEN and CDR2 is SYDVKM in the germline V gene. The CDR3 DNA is TGTGCCAGCAGCGCCTTAGGGCTAGCGGGGGGGAATACGGCCAAAAACATTCAGTACTTC. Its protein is CASSALGLAGGNTAKNIQYF. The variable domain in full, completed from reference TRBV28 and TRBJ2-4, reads DVKVTQSSRYLVKRTGEKVFLECVQDMDHENMFWYRQDPGLGLRLIYFSYDVKMKEKGDIPEGYSVSREKKERFSLILESASTNQTSMYLCASSALGLAGGNTAKNIQYFGAGTRLSVL.

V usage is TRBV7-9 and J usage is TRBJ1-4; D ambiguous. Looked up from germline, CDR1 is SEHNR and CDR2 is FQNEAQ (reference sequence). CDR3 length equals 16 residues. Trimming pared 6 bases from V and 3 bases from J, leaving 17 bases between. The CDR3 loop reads CASSLGFGSANEKLFF. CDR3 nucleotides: TGTGCCAGCAGTTTGGGCTTTGGGTCGGCTAATGAAAAACTGTTTTTT.

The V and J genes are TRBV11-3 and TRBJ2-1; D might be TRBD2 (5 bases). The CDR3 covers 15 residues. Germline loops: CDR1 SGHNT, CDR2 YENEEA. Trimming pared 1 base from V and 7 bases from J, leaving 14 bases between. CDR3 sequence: CASSLGEVPGNEQFF. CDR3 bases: TGTGCCAGCAGCTTAGGCGAGGTACCGGGGAATGAGCAGTTCTTC.

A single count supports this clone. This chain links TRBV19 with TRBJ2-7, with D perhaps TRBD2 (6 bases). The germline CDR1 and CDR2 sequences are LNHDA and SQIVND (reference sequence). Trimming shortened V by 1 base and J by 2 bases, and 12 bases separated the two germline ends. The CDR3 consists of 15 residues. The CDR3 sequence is CASSIGGLRPYEQYF. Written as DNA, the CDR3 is TGTGCCAGTAGTATAGGGGGACTTCGGCCCTACGAGCAGTACTTC.

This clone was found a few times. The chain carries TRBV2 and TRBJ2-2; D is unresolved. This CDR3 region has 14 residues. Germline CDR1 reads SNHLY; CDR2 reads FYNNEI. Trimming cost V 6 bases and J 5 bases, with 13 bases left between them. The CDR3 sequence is CASSAILITGELFF. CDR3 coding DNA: TGTGCCAGCAGCGCTATACTGATTACCGGGGAGCTGTTTTTT.

DNA of the CDR3: TGTGCCAGCAGCTTAGCCCCGGGACAGGGAGGAGAGCAGTACTTC. It encodes CASSLAPGQGGEQYF. The chain links TRBV7-2 to TRBJ2-7; 9 bases line up with TRBD1. This CDR3 contains 15 residues. Trimming took 0 bases from V and 7 from J; bases not matched to a gene: 7. Germline V CDR1 and CDR2: SGHTA, FQGNSA.

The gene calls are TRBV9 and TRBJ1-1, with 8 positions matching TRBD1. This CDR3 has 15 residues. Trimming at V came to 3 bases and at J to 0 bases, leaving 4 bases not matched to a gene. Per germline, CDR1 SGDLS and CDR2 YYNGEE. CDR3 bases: TGTGCCAGCAGCGCCCGACAGGGGCTGAACACTGAAGCTTTCTTT. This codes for CASSARQGLNTEAFF.

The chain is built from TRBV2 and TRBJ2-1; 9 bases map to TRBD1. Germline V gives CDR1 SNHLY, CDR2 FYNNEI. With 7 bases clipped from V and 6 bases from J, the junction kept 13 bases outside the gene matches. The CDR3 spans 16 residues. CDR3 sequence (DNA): TGTGCCAGCACCCGCGCAGTGACAGGGGGTGGCAATGAGCAGTTCTTC. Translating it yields CASTRAVTGGGNEQFF.

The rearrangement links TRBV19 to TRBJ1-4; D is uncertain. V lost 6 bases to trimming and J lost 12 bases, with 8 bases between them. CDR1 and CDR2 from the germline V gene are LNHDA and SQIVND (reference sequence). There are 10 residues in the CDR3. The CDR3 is CASSSGELFF. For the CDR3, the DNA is TGTGCCAGTAGCTCCGGGGAACTGTTTTTT.

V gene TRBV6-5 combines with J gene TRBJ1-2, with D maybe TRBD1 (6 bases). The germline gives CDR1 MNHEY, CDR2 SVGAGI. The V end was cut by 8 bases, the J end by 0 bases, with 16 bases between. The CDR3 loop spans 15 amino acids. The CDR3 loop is CASCSGDGANYGYTF. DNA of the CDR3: TGTGCCAGCTGCTCAGGGGACGGAGCTAACTATGGCTACACCTTC.

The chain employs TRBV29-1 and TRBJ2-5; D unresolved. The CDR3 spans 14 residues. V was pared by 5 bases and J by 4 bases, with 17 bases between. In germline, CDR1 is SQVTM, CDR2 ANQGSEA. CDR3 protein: CSVRPQMGLETQYF. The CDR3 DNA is TGCAGCGTTAGGCCACAGATGGGCTTAGAGACCCAGTACTTC.

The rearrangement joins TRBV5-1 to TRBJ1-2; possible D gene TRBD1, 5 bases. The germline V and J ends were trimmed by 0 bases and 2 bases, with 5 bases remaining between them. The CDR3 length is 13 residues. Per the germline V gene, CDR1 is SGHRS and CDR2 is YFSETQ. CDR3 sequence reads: CASSLAGNYGYTF. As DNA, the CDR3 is TGCGCCAGCAGCTTGGCAGGGAACTATGGCTACACCTTC.

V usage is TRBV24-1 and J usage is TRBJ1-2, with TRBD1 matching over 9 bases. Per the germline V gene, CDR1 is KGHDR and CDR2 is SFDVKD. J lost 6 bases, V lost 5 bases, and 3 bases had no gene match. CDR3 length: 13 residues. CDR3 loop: CATSARTGDGYTF. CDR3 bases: TGTGCCACCAGTGCCCGGACAGGGGATGGCTACACCTTC.

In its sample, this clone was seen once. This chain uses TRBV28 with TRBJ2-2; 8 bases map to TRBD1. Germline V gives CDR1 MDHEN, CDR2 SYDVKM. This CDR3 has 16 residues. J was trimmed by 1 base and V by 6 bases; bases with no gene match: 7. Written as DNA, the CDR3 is TGTGCCAGCAGGCCACCGGGACAGGAGAACACCGGGGAGCTGTTTTTT. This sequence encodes CASRPPGQENTGELFF. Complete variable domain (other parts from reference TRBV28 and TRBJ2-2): DVKVTQSSRYLVKRTGEKVFLECVQDMDHENMFWYRQDPGLGLRLIYFSYDVKMKEKGDIPEGYSVSREKKERFSLILESASTNQTSMYLCASRPPGQENTGELFFGEGSRLTVL.

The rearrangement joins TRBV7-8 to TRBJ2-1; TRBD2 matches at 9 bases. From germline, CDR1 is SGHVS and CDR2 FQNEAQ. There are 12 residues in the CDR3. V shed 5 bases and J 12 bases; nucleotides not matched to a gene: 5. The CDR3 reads CASSTTGLAQFF. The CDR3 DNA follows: TGTGCCAGCAGCACCACGGGACTAGCGCAGTTCTTC.